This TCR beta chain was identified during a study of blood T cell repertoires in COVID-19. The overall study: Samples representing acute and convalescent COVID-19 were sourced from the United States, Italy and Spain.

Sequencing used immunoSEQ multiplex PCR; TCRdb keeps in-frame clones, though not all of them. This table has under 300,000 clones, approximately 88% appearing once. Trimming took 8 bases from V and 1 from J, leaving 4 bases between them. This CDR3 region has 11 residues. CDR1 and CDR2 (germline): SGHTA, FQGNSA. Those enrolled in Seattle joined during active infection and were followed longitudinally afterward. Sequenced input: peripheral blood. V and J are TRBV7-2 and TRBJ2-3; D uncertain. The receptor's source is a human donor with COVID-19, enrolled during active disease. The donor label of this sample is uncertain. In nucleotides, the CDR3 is TGTGCCAGCGAGGGCACAGATACGCAGTATTTT. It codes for CASEGTDTQYF.